This T cell receptor beta chain emerged from a study of cytomegalovirus exposure and HLA in healthy donors. Findings and caveats of the study: A later analysis linked a missense variant in DCLRE1C to the trimming of TCR beta V and J genes. In an earlier analysis, in under 700 donors, most V segments appeared productive either ~87% or ~30% of the time.

Details on this clone: As yet, its antigen is unknown.

V shed 6 bases and J 8 bases; nucleotides not matched to a gene: 9. CDR3 size: 14 residues. CDR1 and CDR2 (germline): SGHRS, YFSETQ. PCR amplification relied on 60 Vbeta primers (plus 13 Jbeta primers). Sequenced by immunoSEQ multiplex PCR; TCRdb stores in-frame clones only, minus some. Of approximately 150,000 clones detected, roughly 70% appear once; the ten largest clones hold roughly a tenth. The receptor was derived from a man aged 25-40 years in good health and CMV-seropositive. Sequencing used PBMCs. V is TRBV5-1 and J is TRBJ2-1; TRBD2 matches at 9 bases. This chain's CDR3 is CASMAGGPVDEQFF. The CDR3 nucleotides are TGCGCCAGCATGGCGGGAGGGCCGGTAGATGAGCAGTTCTTC.